The entry that follows covers one T cell receptor (beta chain) sequence. This sample is part of a study of blood T cell repertoires in COVID-19. TCRdb keeps only in-frame clones here, not all; method: immunoSEQ multiplex PCR. The repertoire holds about 63,000 clones, with roughly 78% as singletons. Germline lookup yields CDR1 SNHLY and CDR2 FYNNEI. V gave up 4 bases and J gave up 4 bases, with 13 bases separating them. The CDR3 totals 14 residues. The origin of this receptor is a human donor in a cohort sampled during active COVID-19. The V call is TRBV2, the J call TRBJ2-5, with a tentative D call TRBD2 (6 bases). The sequenced sample consisted of peripheral blood. CDR3 bases: TGTGCCAGCAGTGCGGCAGGGAGGTCAGAGACCCAGTACTTC. Amino acid sequence: CASSAAGRSETQYF.